This TCR beta chain was profiled in a study of T cell repertoires in cytomegalovirus infection. Study at large: The public TCR beta signatures pointed to both CMV infection and matching HLA type. Study-wide findings and caveats: HLA-C-restricted TCR beta clonotypes specific for CMV led the ex vivo response.

TCRdb re-called the reads through MiXCR, storing one row per CDR3 protein. The sample gives 450,000 to 600,000 distinct CDR3 sequences, around 11% of which show up once; roughly a tenth is in the top ten. This clonotype was recorded a few times. Its specificity is not known. The material sequenced was PBMCs. The receptor was isolated from a human donor in good health (CMV status not recorded). Some clones in this sample may be carry-over from other donors' samples.

The CDR3 region is CASSLTGVGYEQYF. The CDR3 DNA is TGTGCCAGCAGCCTCACGGGGGTTGGCTACGAGCAGTACTTC. The V gene is TRBV11-2, the J gene TRBJ2-7; TRBD2 is a possible D gene (6 bases). The CDR3 consists of 14 residues. Trimming removed 5 bases at V and 3 bases at J, with 14 bases between. Germline V lookup: CDR1 SGHAT, CDR2 FQNNGV.